This T cell receptor (beta chain) was identified during a study of early T cells in non-severe SARS-CoV-2 infection. Background on the study: With bulk RNA from unsorted whole blood as input, sequencing yielded unpaired chains. Study outcomes and limitations: Private and CD4 specificities were missed by VDJdb matching, which favored anti-spike CD8 responses.

Unique molecular identifiers were attached to individual cDNA molecules. TCRdb passed the 5' RACE reads through MiXCR, listing each CDR3 protein once. The sample carries around 79,000 distinct CDR3 sequences, 11% recorded once. Remarks on this clonotype: What it recognizes is unknown.

V lost 3 bases and J lost 0, with 13 bases in between. Per germline, CDR1 DFQATT and CDR2 SNEGSKA (reference sequence). The CDR3 extends over 15 amino acids. The chain has TRBV20-1 and TRBJ2-3, with D possibly matching TRBD2 (6 bases). Sample: whole blood, taken at baseline. This receptor was obtained from an adult who was a healthcare worker with PCR-confirmed SARS-CoV-2 infection or an uninfected control (not recorded which). The CDR3 spells CSASSSGPSTDTQYF. The CDR3, as DNA: TGCAGTGCTAGTTCAAGCGGGCCTAGCACAGATACGCAGTATTTT.